This TCR beta chain appears in the sequencing data of a study of shared clonotypes between healthy human individuals. The data were produced by immunoSEQ multiplex PCR, yet TCRdb's version contains in-frame clones alone and is incomplete. Of about 2,500,000 clones listed, approximately 90% were seen once; the top ten hold around 0.15%. Worth noting for this clone: Antigen specificity is unknown.

Per germline, CDR1 SGHRS and CDR2 YFSETQ. The germline V and J ends were trimmed by 7 bases and 9 bases, with 17 bases remaining between them. CDR3 length: 13 residues. Whole-study findings and limits: A few donors had around 5% of their naive CD4 clonotypes in common. Naive subsets typically showed greater estimated richness than memory subsets. The sole specimen, blood, was sampled, and tissue repertoires likely differ.

CD4+ cells yielded CD45RA+ naive and CD45RA-negative memory subsets. The specimen sequenced was naive CD4+ T cells sorted from blood. Subset here: CD45RA+ positively selected. The clonotype was recovered from a man aged 18 to 35 in good health. The chain uses TRBV5-1 and TRBJ2-4; D might be TRBD1 or TRBD2, each matching 5 bases. In DNA form, the CDR3 reads TGCGCCAGCTCCCCGGGGCAGGGCGGCATTCAGTACTTC. This codes for CASSPGQGGIQYF.